The 32 T cell receptor beta chains below come from one sample, sequenced in a study of T cell responses to AZD1222 COVID-19 vaccine. The assay was immunoSEQ multiplex PCR, and TCRdb's table has in-frame clones only and misses some. Seen here are 100,000 to 150,000 clones, about nine tenths observed once, and the top ten hold about 1%. Sequences were derived from peripheral blood, sampled 28 days after the second AZD1222 dose. These receptors came from an adult who received the AZD1222 COVID-19 vaccine.

V is TRBV19 and J is TRBJ1-1; no firm D call. The CDR3 contains 15 residues. V dropped 0 bases and J dropped 6 bases, with 14 bases sitting between them. Per germline, CDR1 LNHDA and CDR2 SQIVND (reference sequence). CDR3 sequence (DNA): TGTGCCAGTAGTATAGATGGGCGCCGGGCGGCTGAAGCTTTCTTT. This codes for CASSIDGRRAAEAFF.

The rearrangement joins TRBV5-1 to TRBJ2-7; 11 bases fit TRBD2. J was trimmed by 2 bases and V by 0 bases; bases with no gene match: 4. The CDR3 extends over 16 amino acids. The germline V gene has CDR1 SGHRS and CDR2 YFSETQ. The CDR3 DNA is TGCGCCAGCAGCTTGGCCTTAGCGGGAGGGGCCTACGAGCAGTACTTC. Translating gives CASSLALAGGAYEQYF.

This rearrangement joins TRBV15 to TRBJ2-7; maybe TRBD2 (5 bases). The V and J ends lost 6 bases and 3 bases respectively, with 12 bases between them. Germline CDR1 reads LNHNV; CDR2 reads YYDKDF (reference sequence). The CDR3 has 13 amino acids. CDR3 in amino acids: CATSIVGDYEQYF. The DNA of the CDR3 is TGTGCCACCAGTATCGTGGGAGACTACGAGCAGTACTTC. Supplemented by reference TRBV15 and TRBJ2-7, the full variable domain reads DAMVIQNPRYQVTQFGKPVTLSCSQTLNHNVMYWYQQKSSQAPKLLFHYYDKDFNNEADTPDNFQSRRPNTSFCFLDIRSPGLGDTAMYLCATSIVGDYEQYFGPGTRLTVT.

The chain combines TRBV7-9 with TRBJ1-4; no clear D. Deletions cut 1 base from V and 2 bases from J, with 5 bases between. The CDR3 consists of 14 residues. Germline values: CDR1 SEHNR, CDR2 FQNEAQ (reference sequence). CDR3 coding DNA: TGTGCCAGCAGCTTAGAGCTGACTAATGAAAAACTGTTTTTT. Amino acids: CASSLELTNEKLFF.

V and J are TRBV11-2 and TRBJ1-2; D is possibly TRBD1 (5 bases). CDR1 SGHAT and CDR2 FQNNGV come from the germline V gene. Trimming left V 0 bases short and J 7 bases short, with 15 bases between. The CDR3 length is 15 residues. The CDR3 region has the DNA TGTGCCAGCAGCTTAGATCTCCGCAGGGAAGGTGGCTACACCTTC. Its protein is CASSLDLRREGGYTF.

This rearrangement joins TRBV27 to TRBJ1-2; no definite D call. Germline CDR1 and CDR2: MNHEY and SMNVEV (reference sequence). The CDR3 runs 12 residues. Deletions cut 8 bases from V and 4 bases from J, with 11 bases between. The chain's CDR3 is CASYALGYGYTF. CDR3 DNA sequence: TGTGCCAGCTATGCTTTGGGCTATGGCTACACCTTC.

The V call is TRBV28, the J call TRBJ1-1; the D is unclear. Germline values: CDR1 MDHEN, CDR2 SYDVKM. The CDR3 consists of 11 residues. With 7 bases removed from V and 6 bases from J, the gap between germline ends came to 9 bases. CDR3 loop: CASTKGSEAFF. The CDR3 DNA sequence: TGTGCCAGCACCAAGGGTTCTGAAGCTTTCTTT.

This chain uses TRBV30 with TRBJ2-2, with TRBD2 as a possible D gene (6 bases). CDR3 length: 15 residues. The germline V gene encodes CDR1 GTSNPN and CDR2 SVGIG (reference sequence). Trimming took off 2 bases at V and 6 bases at J, with 16 bases between the two ends. CDR3 region: CAWSTEMEGSGELFF. CDR3 DNA: TGTGCCTGGAGTACCGAAATGGAGGGGTCCGGGGAGCTGTTTTTT. Full variable domain (remainder filled in from reference TRBV30 and TRBJ2-2): SQTIHQWPATLVQPVGSPLSLECTVEGTSNPNLYWYRQAAGRGLQLLFYSVGIGQISSEVPQNLSASRPQDRQFILSSKKLLLSDSGFYLCAWSTEMEGSGELFFGEGSRLTVL.

In this sample, this clone turned up once. V is TRBV27 and J is TRBJ1-4; D is possibly TRBD1 (5 bases). The ends were cut back, 2 bases at V and 5 bases at J, with 30 bases in the middle. The germline gives CDR1 MNHEY, CDR2 SMNVEV (reference sequence). CDR3 length: 21 residues. The CDR3 DNA sequence: TGTGCCAGCAGTTTAGTTCTGTCTCGACCCGGGGGAGTAACACACAATGAAAAACTGTTTTTT. This translates into CASSLVLSRPGGVTHNEKLFF.

The V gene is TRBV18, the J gene TRBJ2-3; TRBD2 might be the D (5 bases). The ends were cut back, 4 bases at V and 2 bases at J, with 10 bases in the middle. Germline CDR1 and CDR2: KGHSH and LQKENI. The CDR3 has 14 residues. The CDR3 sequence: CASSLSGLTDTQYF. In DNA, the CDR3 is TGTGCCAGCTCACTTTCAGGACTCACAGATACGCAGTATTTT.

The rearrangement uses TRBV10-3 and TRBJ2-7; D unclear. Germline V gene sequence: CDR1 ENHRY, CDR2 SYGVKD. Trimming stripped 0 bases from V and 5 bases from J, with 2 bases between. The CDR3 has 11 residues. In DNA form, the CDR3 reads TGTGCCATCAGTGAGTCTCACGAGCAGTACTTC. Its translation is CAISESHEQYF.

J is TRBJ1-3 and V is TRBV6-5; unclear D gene. The germline V and J ends were trimmed by 0 bases and 3 bases, with 3 bases remaining between them. Germline CDR1 is MNHEY and CDR2 is SVGAGI. The CDR3 sequence is 13 residues long. CDR3 sequence: CASSYSGGNTIYF. The CDR3 DNA sequence: TGTGCCAGCAGTTACTCGGGTGGAAACACCATATATTTT.

This clone was detected once. The chain has TRBV30 and TRBJ1-2; D ambiguous. The CDR3 extends over 14 amino acids. Germline lookup yields CDR1 GTSNPN and CDR2 SVGIG (reference sequence). Trimming left V 5 bases short and J 1 base short, with 14 bases between. Written as DNA, the CDR3 is TGTGCCTGGGAGAAGCGGGGTAGTAACTATGGCTACACCTTC. As protein: CAWEKRGSNYGYTF.

The gene calls are TRBV6-1 and TRBJ1-2, with D possibly TRBD1 on 6 matching bases. Germline assignment: CDR1 MNHNS and CDR2 SASEGT. Trimming removed 1 base from V and 4 bases from J, with 16 bases in between. The CDR3 spans 16 residues. The CDR3 reads CASSEVVTGPLYGYTF. The CDR3, as DNA: TGTGCCAGCAGTGAAGTAGTCACAGGGCCCCTCTATGGCTACACCTTC.

The chain has TRBV20-1 and TRBJ1-2, with 7 bases that match TRBD1. Germline-derived CDR1 and CDR2 are DFQATT and SNEGSKA (reference sequence). The trim removed 3 bases at V and 3 bases at J, leaving 4 bases unmatched. The CDR3 extends over 13 amino acids. In nucleotides, the CDR3 is TGCAGTGCTAGTGGCAGGGGGGACTATGGCTACACCTTC. It is translated as CSASGRGDYGYTF.

This clone came up once. This sequence joins TRBV11-2 and TRBJ1-2, with unresolved D. The CDR3 runs to 14 residues. The V gene lost 0 bases and the J gene lost 4 bases, with 9 bases spanning the gap. Germline V lookup: CDR1 SGHAT, CDR2 FQNNGV. CDR3 protein: CASSLEPGTYGYTF. The CDR3 coding sequence is TGTGCCAGCAGCTTAGAGCCCGGAACCTATGGCTACACCTTC. Supplemented by reference TRBV11-2 and TRBJ1-2, the full variable domain reads EAGVAQSPRYKIIEKRQSVAFWCNPISGHATLYWYQQILGQGPKLLIQFQNNGVVDDSQLPKDRFSAERLKGVDSTLKIQPAKLEDSAVYLCASSLEPGTYGYTFGSGTRLTVV.

The V call is TRBV9, the J call TRBJ1-6, with D unclear. This CDR3 has 13 residues. V gave up 0 bases and J gave up 8 bases, with 6 bases separating them. Germline lookup yields CDR1 SGDLS and CDR2 YYNGEE. Written as DNA, the CDR3 is TGTGCCAGCAGCGTAGCAGAGGATTCACCCCTCCACTTT. This codes for CASSVAEDSPLHF.

This sequence joins TRBV12-3 or TRBV12-4 and TRBJ1-2; D is unclear. The CDR3 consists of 12 residues. V was cut by 5 bases and J by 3 bases, with 7 bases left in between. CDR3 region: CASSSSDYGYTF. The CDR3, as DNA: TGTGCCAGCAGTAGTTCGGACTATGGCTACACCTTC.

This chain links TRBV7-9 with TRBJ2-7; 7 bases match TRBD2. CDR1 is SEHNR and CDR2 is FQNEAQ in the germline V gene (reference sequence). The J segment lost 0 bases and the V segment lost 8 bases, leaving 13 bases of the junction unmatched. The CDR3 is 16 amino acids. CDR3 in amino acids: CASGLAGVGISYEQYF. The CDR3 DNA reads TGTGCCAGCGGGCTGGCGGGGGTCGGAATCTCCTACGAGCAGTACTTC.

This chain joins TRBV4-1 and TRBJ2-4; 9 bases align to TRBD1. V was clipped by 4 bases and J by 8 bases; unmatched bases: 15. Germline values: CDR1 MGHRA, CDR2 YSYEKL. There are 17 residues in the CDR3. This CDR3 reads CASSLIRGTGSQDIQYF. CDR3 DNA sequence: TGCGCCAGCAGCCTTATTCGCGGGACAGGGTCACAAGACATTCAGTACTTC.

The J gene is TRBJ1-6, the V gene TRBV2, with 7 bases that match TRBD1. CDR1 is SNHLY and CDR2 is FYNNEI in the germline V gene. J gave up 9 bases and V 2 bases, and 13 bases lay outside the gene matches. This CDR3 contains 17 residues. The CDR3 protein is CASSESAGGKGGSPLHF. CDR3 nucleotide sequence: TGTGCCAGCAGTGAATCCGCAGGGGGAAAGGGAGGTTCACCCCTCCACTTT.

The rearrangement links TRBV2 to TRBJ1-5, with 7 bases lining up with TRBD1. Germline V CDR1 and CDR2: SNHLY, FYNNEI. With V trimmed by 6 bases and J by 0 bases, 2 bases remained unmatched. There are 14 residues in the CDR3. CDR3 sequence reads: CASRGTVSNQPQHF. DNA for the CDR3: TGTGCCAGCAGAGGGACAGTTAGCAATCAGCCCCAGCATTTT.

As to this clone: Other DNA sequences from this sample encode an identical CDR3 as well. The gene calls are TRBV7-9 and TRBJ1-1; D is perhaps TRBD1 (5 bases). The CDR3 consists of 13 residues. Trimming took 2 bases from V and 1 from J, leaving 5 bases between them. CDR1 SEHNR and CDR2 FQNEAQ come from the germline V gene (reference sequence). CDR3 sequence reads: CASSLQGNTEAFF. CDR3 in DNA: TGTGCCAGCAGCTTACAGGGGAACACTGAAGCTTTCTTT.

On this clone: A junction boundary mismatches the germline segment, possibly from a read error. The gene calls are TRBV2 and TRBJ1-6; possible D gene TRBD1, 5 bases. There are 12 residues in the CDR3. Germline assignment: CDR1 SNHLY and CDR2 FYNNEI. CDR3 amino acids: CASTAGSSPLHF. In nucleotides, the CDR3 is TGTGCGAGCACGGCAGGGAGTTCACCCCTCCACTTT. The full variable domain, completed using reference TRBV2 and TRBJ1-6, is EPEVTQTPSHQVTQMGQEVILRCVPISNHLYFYWYRQILGQKVEFLVSFYNNEISEKSEIFDDQFSVERPDGSNFTLKIRSTKLEDSAMYFCASTAGSSPLHFGNGTRLTVT.

V and J are TRBV7-3 and TRBJ2-2, with D unresolved. Germline-derived CDR1 and CDR2 are SGHTA and FQGTGA. There are 13 residues in the CDR3. Trimming took 0 bases from V and 5 from J, leaving 4 bases between them. The CDR3 DNA reads as TGTGCCAGCAGCTTAACGGGTACCGGGGAGCTGTTTTTT. Translation: CASSLTGTGELFF.

V gene TRBV11-2 combines with J gene TRBJ2-3; tentative D call: TRBD2 (5 bases). Germline CDR1 is SGHAT and CDR2 is FQNNGV. This CDR3 has 16 amino acids. V lost 5 bases and J lost 1, with 16 bases in between. Here the CDR3 reads CASSGVVSRGTDTQYF. The CDR3 DNA is TGTGCCAGCAGCGGAGTAGTTTCGAGGGGCACAGATACGCAGTATTTT.

This chain links TRBV7-6 with TRBJ2-1; 7 bases align to TRBD2. Unmatched junction bases numbered 6, after V lost 5 bases and J lost 2 bases. This CDR3 has 15 residues. The germline gives CDR1 SGHVS, CDR2 FNYEAQ. In DNA, the CDR3 is TGTGCCAGCAGCATCACTAGCGCAACCTACAATGAGCAGTTCTTC. Its translation: CASSITSATYNEQFF.

This clone was seen once. V gene TRBV2 combines with J gene TRBJ2-5, with a tentative D call TRBD1 (6 bases). Trimming took off 7 bases at V and 5 bases at J, with 11 bases between the two ends. CDR1 and CDR2 (germline): SNHLY, FYNNEI. This CDR3 is 12 amino acids long. CDR3 nucleotide sequence: TGTGCCAGCAACAGGGTGGCCGAGACCCAGTACTTC. Translation gives CASNRVAETQYF.

The V gene is TRBV30, the J gene TRBJ2-6; perhaps TRBD1 as D (5 bases). The CDR3 has 18 amino acids. With 3 bases removed from V and 0 bases from J, the gap between germline ends came to 18 bases. Germline lookup yields CDR1 GTSNPN and CDR2 SVGIG (reference sequence). CDR3 residues: CAWSRDRVSLSGANVLTF. CDR3 coding DNA: TGTGCCTGGAGCCGAGACAGAGTTTCTCTCTCTGGGGCCAACGTCCTGACTTTC.

The chain uses TRBV6-1 and TRBJ1-3; tentatively, D is TRBD1 (5 bases). The CDR3 covers 14 residues. Trimming removed 2 bases at V and 4 bases at J, with 9 bases between. Germline V gene sequence: CDR1 MNHNS, CDR2 SASEGT. In nucleotides, the CDR3 is TGTGCCAGCAGTGAAAAAGGACAAGGAAACACCATATATTTT. Its protein is CASSEKGQGNTIYF.

The chain has TRBV3-1 (or the pseudogene TRBV3-2) and TRBJ1-5, with unresolved D. The CDR3 is 15 amino acids. In germline, CDR1 is LGHDT, CDR2 YNNKEL (reference sequence). Trimming shortened V by 3 bases and J by 10 bases, and 19 bases separated the two germline ends. Written as DNA, the CDR3 is TGTGCCAGCAGCCAGGCGAGGGCGGGAAGAGGTCCCCAGCATTTT. Translation gives CASSQARAGRGPQHF.

This clone appeared a few times. This rearrangement joins TRBV7-8 to TRBJ2-7, with TRBD2 matching 8 bases. There are 15 residues in the CDR3. Germline values: CDR1 SGHVS, CDR2 FQNEAQ. The junction had 11 bases not matched to a gene; V was cut back by 5 bases and J by 5 bases. As DNA, the CDR3 is TGTGCCAGCAGCCAGGGTGGGGCGGGAGGCGACGAGCAGTACTTC. Protein: CASSQGGAGGDEQYF.